This T cell receptor (beta chain) originates from a study of post-analysis software for immune sequencing data. This clonotype was seen more than once but under ten times. Its antigen is still unknown. The germline gives CDR1 MNHEY, CDR2 SMNVEV (reference sequence). The CDR3 spans 16 residues. V was pared by 1 base and J by 0 bases, with 10 bases between. Whole-study findings and limits: Controls had lower frequencies than patients of four or five TRBV segments, which included TRBV5-6, TRBV5-1 and TRBV20-1.

Sequencing libraries made from TCR beta cDNA carried unique molecular identifiers. MiXCR, applied by TCRdb to the PCR reads, yields one record per CDR3 protein. The repertoire holds around 770,000 distinct CDR3 sequences, with about half as singletons. The chain joins TRBV27 to TRBJ2-1; perhaps D is TRBD1 or TRBD2 (5 bases each). The source material was blood. The clonotype originates from a girl aged 5-17 years with multiple sclerosis. As DNA, the CDR3 is TGTGCCAGCAGTTTATGGGGGATGAGCTCCTACAATGAGCAGTTCTTC. Amino acids: CASSLWGMSSYNEQFF.